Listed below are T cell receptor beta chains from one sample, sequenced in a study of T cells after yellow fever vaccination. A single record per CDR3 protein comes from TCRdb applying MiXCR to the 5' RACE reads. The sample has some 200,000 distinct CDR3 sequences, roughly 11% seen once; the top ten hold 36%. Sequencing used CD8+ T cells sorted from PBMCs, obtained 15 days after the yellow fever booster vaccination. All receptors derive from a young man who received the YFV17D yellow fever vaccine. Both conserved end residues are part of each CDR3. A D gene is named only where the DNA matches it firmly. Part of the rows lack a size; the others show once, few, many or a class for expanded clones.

cdr3_nt: TGTGCCAGCAGCTTAGATGGTTCTGAAGCTTTCTTT
cdr3_aa: CASSLDGSEAFF
j_call: TRBJ1-1
clone_size: .
v_call: TRBV13
d_call: .

cdr3_nt: TGCAGCGTTGTCGTCCGGCCCAACGTCCTGACTTTC
cdr3_aa: CSVVVRPNVLTF
j_call: TRBJ2-6
clone_size: few
v_call: TRBV29-1
d_call: .

cdr3_nt: TGTGCCAGCAGCTCAGGGACAATCGAAGATTTTTACTATGGCTACACCTTC
cdr3_aa: CASSSGTIEDFYYGYTF
j_call: TRBJ1-2
clone_size: .
v_call: TRBV7-8
d_call: .

cdr3_nt: TGTGCCAGCAGTGTACAGGGGGCGGACACCGGGGAGCTGTTTTTT
cdr3_aa: CASSVQGADTGELFF
j_call: TRBJ2-2
clone_size: few
v_call: TRBV2
d_call: TRBD1

cdr3_nt: TGCGCCAGCAGCCAAGGCCCTGGGACATTCCGCACAGATACGCAGTATTTT
cdr3_aa: CASSQGPGTFRTDTQYF
j_call: TRBJ2-3
clone_size: .
v_call: TRBV4-3
d_call: .

cdr3_nt: TGTGCCAGCAGGTCGACTAGCGGGGATTTCACAGATACGCAGTATTTT
cdr3_aa: CASRSTSGDFTDTQYF
j_call: TRBJ2-3
clone_size: .
v_call: TRBV12-3/TRBV12-4
d_call: TRBD2

cdr3_nt: TGTGCCAGCAGTTTAGGGAAGTCGTTAGGGAAAAGCTCCTACAATGAGCAGTTCTTC
cdr3_aa: CASSLGKSLGKSSYNEQFF
j_call: TRBJ2-1
clone_size: many
v_call: TRBV12-3/TRBV12-4
d_call: .

cdr3_nt: TGTGCCAGCAGTTGGCAGATGAACACTGAAGCTTTCTTT
cdr3_aa: CASSWQMNTEAFF
j_call: TRBJ1-1
clone_size: few
v_call: TRBV6-5
d_call: .

cdr3_nt: TGTGCCAGCAGCTTATGGGAAGGGCCCTATGGCTACACCTTC
cdr3_aa: CASSLWEGPYGYTF
j_call: TRBJ1-2
clone_size: few
v_call: TRBV5-5
d_call: .

cdr3_nt: TGCGCCAGCAGCCAGGGGGGGTTAGAGGTTGAGACCCAGTACTTC
cdr3_aa: CASSQGGLEVETQYF
j_call: TRBJ2-5
clone_size: .
v_call: TRBV4-1
d_call: TRBD2

cdr3_nt: TGTGCCAGCAGCTCTTCCGGGACAGGGGGCTATTACGAGCAGTACTTC
cdr3_aa: CASSSSGTGGYYEQYF
j_call: TRBJ2-7
clone_size: few
v_call: TRBV7-9
d_call: TRBD1

cdr3_nt: TGTGCCAGCAGACTGACGGGGGGCCCAACCCAAGAGACCCAGTACTTC
cdr3_aa: CASRLTGGPTQETQYF
j_call: TRBJ2-5
clone_size: .
v_call: TRBV12-3/TRBV12-4
d_call: .

cdr3_nt: TGTGCCAGCAGACCAACTATGGTTGAGACCCAGTACTTC
cdr3_aa: CASRPTMVETQYF
j_call: TRBJ2-5
clone_size: few
v_call: TRBV7-2
d_call: .

cdr3_nt: TGTGCCAGCAGATTTATAGCGGGGGGGCGGAATGAGCAGTTCTTC
cdr3_aa: CASRFIAGGRNEQFF
j_call: TRBJ2-1
clone_size: few
v_call: TRBV27
d_call: TRBD2

cdr3_nt: TGCAGTGCCGAAGAAGGGTTCTTT
cdr3_aa: CSAEEGFF
j_call: TRBJ1-1
clone_size: .
v_call: TRBV20-1
d_call: .

cdr3_nt: TGCGCCAGCAGCTTGGGGTACAGGCCCTCGGAAAAACTGTTTTTT
cdr3_aa: CASSLGYRPSEKLFF
j_call: TRBJ1-4
clone_size: few
v_call: TRBV5-1
d_call: .

cdr3_nt: TGTGCCAGCAACCTAAAACAGGGAAACTACAATGAGCAGTTCTTC
cdr3_aa: CASNLKQGNYNEQFF
j_call: TRBJ2-1
clone_size: .
v_call: TRBV6-1
d_call: .

cdr3_nt: TGTGCCAGCAGCTTTTACAAGACTAGAATAGAGACCCAGTACTTC
cdr3_aa: CASSFYKTRIETQYF
j_call: TRBJ2-5
clone_size: .
v_call: TRBV7-9
d_call: .

cdr3_nt: TGTGCCTCCGGGGACGGCGGGGCCCAGTACTTC
cdr3_aa: CASGDGGAQYF
j_call: TRBJ2-5
clone_size: .
v_call: TRBV6-2/TRBV6-3
d_call: .

cdr3_nt: TGCGCCAGCAGGATCCGGGGAGCGGAATCTGAGCAGTTCTTC
cdr3_aa: CASRIRGAESEQFF
j_call: TRBJ2-1
clone_size: many
v_call: TRBV4-1
d_call: .

cdr3_nt: TGCAGTGCTAGGGTACGGGGGGGCCTTGTAGATACGCAGTATTTT
cdr3_aa: CSARVRGGLVDTQYF
j_call: TRBJ2-3
clone_size: few
v_call: TRBV20-1
d_call: TRBD2

cdr3_nt: TGTGCCAGCAGTGAAGCGGTGAGCGGGGAGCTGTTTTTT
cdr3_aa: CASSEAVSGELFF
j_call: TRBJ2-2
clone_size: .
v_call: TRBV2
d_call: .

cdr3_nt: TGCGCCCGCCTCCCCGGACAGGGGAACTATGGCTACACCTTC
cdr3_aa: CARLPGQGNYGYTF
j_call: TRBJ1-2
clone_size: many
v_call: TRBV4-3
d_call: TRBD1

cdr3_nt: TGTGCCAGCAGCGTAGACGCACAGGGCTACTACGAGCAGTACTTC
cdr3_aa: CASSVDAQGYYEQYF
j_call: TRBJ2-7
clone_size: .
v_call: TRBV9
d_call: .

cdr3_nt: TGCGCCAGCGCCAAGCGCGGGGGGATTCGGCAAGAGACCCAGTACTTC
cdr3_aa: CASAKRGGIRQETQYF
j_call: TRBJ2-5
clone_size: .
v_call: TRBV5-1
d_call: TRBD2

cdr3_nt: TGTGCCAGCAGCCTTTTCGGGACAGAGGAAAACATTCAGTACTTC
cdr3_aa: CASSLFGTEENIQYF
j_call: TRBJ2-4
clone_size: few
v_call: TRBV6-2/TRBV6-3
d_call: TRBD1

cdr3_nt: TGCGCCAGCAGCCAGTCGACAGGGAGCTCCTATAATTCACCCCTCCACTTT
cdr3_aa: CASSQSTGSSYNSPLHF
j_call: TRBJ1-6
clone_size: .
v_call: TRBV4-1
d_call: TRBD1

cdr3_nt: TGTGCCAGCAGCTTTCCCGACGGCGGCCACTCCACAGATACGCAGTATTTT
cdr3_aa: CASSFPDGGHSTDTQYF
j_call: TRBJ2-3
clone_size: few
v_call: TRBV7-2
d_call: .

cdr3_nt: TGTGCCAGCAGTGACAGACGAGGCAATGAGCAGTTCTTC
cdr3_aa: CASSDRRGNEQFF
j_call: TRBJ2-1
clone_size: few
v_call: TRBV6-1
d_call: .

cdr3_nt: TGTGCCAGCGGTAGCATGAGCATTCAGTACTTC
cdr3_aa: CASGSMSIQYF
j_call: TRBJ2-4
clone_size: .
v_call: TRBV12-3/TRBV12-4
d_call: .

cdr3_nt: TGTGCCAGCAGTGGACTAGCGGGGATAGAGACCCAGTACTTC
cdr3_aa: CASSGLAGIETQYF
j_call: TRBJ2-5
clone_size: .
v_call: TRBV27
d_call: TRBD2

cdr3_nt: TGTGCCAGCAGTTTCGCGGGGGTAACCTACGAGCAGTACTTC
cdr3_aa: CASSFAGVTYEQYF
j_call: TRBJ2-7
clone_size: many
v_call: TRBV12-3/TRBV12-4
d_call: TRBD2

cdr3_nt: TGTGCCAGCAGTTCCCGGGACAGGGGATTGGGGGCCCAGTACTTC
cdr3_aa: CASSSRDRGLGAQYF
j_call: TRBJ2-5
clone_size: few
v_call: TRBV27
d_call: TRBD1

cdr3_nt: TGTGCCAGCAGCGCAGAAAAGGACAGGGTAGGGTGGGACACCGGGGAGCTGTTTTTT
cdr3_aa: CASSAEKDRVGWDTGELFF
j_call: TRBJ2-2
clone_size: few
v_call: TRBV9
d_call: TRBD1

cdr3_nt: TGCGCCAGCAGCCAGGGGCCAGGGGCCCCCTATGGCTACACCTTC
cdr3_aa: CASSQGPGAPYGYTF
j_call: TRBJ1-2
clone_size: .
v_call: TRBV4-1
d_call: .

cdr3_nt: TGTGCCAGCAGTCCCACCGCGGGGGGCGTCTTTCCAGATACGCAGTATTTT
cdr3_aa: CASSPTAGGVFPDTQYF
j_call: TRBJ2-3
clone_size: few
v_call: TRBV28
d_call: TRBD2

cdr3_nt: TGCAGTGCTAGAGATGGGACTAGCGGGGGGGCCAATACCGGGGAGCTGTTTTTT
cdr3_aa: CSARDGTSGGANTGELFF
j_call: TRBJ2-2
clone_size: few
v_call: TRBV20-1
d_call: TRBD2

cdr3_nt: TGTGCCAGCAGCTTATTGCTAGGGGGTCCCTACAATGAGCAGTTCTTC
cdr3_aa: CASSLLLGGPYNEQFF
j_call: TRBJ2-1
clone_size: many
v_call: TRBV7-2
d_call: .

cdr3_nt: TGCGCCAGCAGCTTGGCCAATGGGGGTAGGTACGAGCAGTACTTC
cdr3_aa: CASSLANGGRYEQYF
j_call: TRBJ2-7
clone_size: .
v_call: TRBV5-1
d_call: .

cdr3_nt: TGCAGCGGAACTAGCGGGGTAGTTATTGAGCAGTTCTTC
cdr3_aa: CSGTSGVVIEQFF
j_call: TRBJ2-1
clone_size: few
v_call: TRBV29-1
d_call: TRBD2